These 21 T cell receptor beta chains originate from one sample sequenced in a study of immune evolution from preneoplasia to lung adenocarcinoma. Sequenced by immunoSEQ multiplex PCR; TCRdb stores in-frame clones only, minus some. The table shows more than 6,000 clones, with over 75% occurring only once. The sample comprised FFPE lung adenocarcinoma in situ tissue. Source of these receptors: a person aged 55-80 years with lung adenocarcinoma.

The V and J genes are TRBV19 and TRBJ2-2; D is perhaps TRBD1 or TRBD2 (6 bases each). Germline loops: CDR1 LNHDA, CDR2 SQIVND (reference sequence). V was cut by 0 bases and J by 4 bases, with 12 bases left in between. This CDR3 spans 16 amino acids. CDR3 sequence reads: CASSIDSGAATGELFF. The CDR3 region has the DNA TGTGCCAGTAGTATAGATTCGGGGGCAGCCACCGGGGAGCTGTTTTTT.

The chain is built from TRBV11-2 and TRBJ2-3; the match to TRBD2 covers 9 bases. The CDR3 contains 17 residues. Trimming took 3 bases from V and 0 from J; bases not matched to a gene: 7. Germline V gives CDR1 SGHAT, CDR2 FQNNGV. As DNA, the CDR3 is TGTGCCAGCAGCTTCAGCGGGGGGCCCACTAGCACAGATACGCAGTATTTT. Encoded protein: CASSFSGGPTSTDTQYF.

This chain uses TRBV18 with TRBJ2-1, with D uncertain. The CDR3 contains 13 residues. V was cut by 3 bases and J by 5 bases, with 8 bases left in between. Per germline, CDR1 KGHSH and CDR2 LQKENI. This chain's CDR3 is CASSPRQNNEQFF. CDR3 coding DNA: TGTGCCAGCTCACCCCGCCAGAACAATGAGCAGTTCTTC.

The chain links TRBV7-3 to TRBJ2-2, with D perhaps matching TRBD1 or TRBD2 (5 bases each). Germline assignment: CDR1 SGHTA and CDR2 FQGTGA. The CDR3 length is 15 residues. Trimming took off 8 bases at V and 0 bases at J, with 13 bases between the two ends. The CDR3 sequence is CASRSGGPNTGELFF. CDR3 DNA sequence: TGTGCCAGCCGCAGTGGGGGACCGAACACCGGGGAGCTGTTTTTT.

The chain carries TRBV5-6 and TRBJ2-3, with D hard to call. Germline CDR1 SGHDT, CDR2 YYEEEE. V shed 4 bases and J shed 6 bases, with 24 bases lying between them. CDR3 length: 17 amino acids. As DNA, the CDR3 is TGTGCCAGCAGCATGTTACTCGAGTATCCCAAACCGGATACGCAGTATTTT. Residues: CASSMLLEYPKPDTQYF.

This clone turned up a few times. CDR3 loop: CASSSAKGFETQYF. CDR3 nucleotide sequence: TGTGCCAGCTCATCAGCAAAGGGATTTGAGACCCAGTACTTC. V gene TRBV18 combines with J gene TRBJ2-5; D remains ambiguous. The CDR3 covers 14 residues. Germline CDR1 KGHSH, CDR2 LQKENI. V lost 5 bases and J lost 5, with 15 bases in between.

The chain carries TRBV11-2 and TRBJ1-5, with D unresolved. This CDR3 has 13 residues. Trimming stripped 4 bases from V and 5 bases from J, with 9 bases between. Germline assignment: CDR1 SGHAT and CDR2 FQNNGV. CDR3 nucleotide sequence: TGTGCCAGCAGCTACCTCGGGGATCAGCCCCAGCATTTT. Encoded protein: CASSYLGDQPQHF.

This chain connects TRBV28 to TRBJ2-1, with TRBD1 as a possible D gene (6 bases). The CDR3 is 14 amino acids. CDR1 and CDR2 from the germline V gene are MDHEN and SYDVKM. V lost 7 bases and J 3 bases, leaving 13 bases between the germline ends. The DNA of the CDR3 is TGTGCCAGCAACAGGGCCCCCCTCTACAATGAGCAGTTCTTC. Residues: CASNRAPLYNEQFF.

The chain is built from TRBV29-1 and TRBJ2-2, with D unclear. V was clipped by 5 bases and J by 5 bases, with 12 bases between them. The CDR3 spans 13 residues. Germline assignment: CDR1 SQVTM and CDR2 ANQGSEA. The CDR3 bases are TGCAGCGTTTCGATTAGCTCTACCGGGGAGCTGTTTTTT. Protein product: CSVSISSTGELFF.

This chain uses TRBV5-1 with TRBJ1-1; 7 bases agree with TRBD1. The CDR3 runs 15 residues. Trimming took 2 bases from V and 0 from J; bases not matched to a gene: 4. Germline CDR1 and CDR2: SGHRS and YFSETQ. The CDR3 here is CASSFPDRVNTEAFF. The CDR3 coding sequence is TGCGCCAGCAGCTTTCCCGACAGGGTGAACACTGAAGCTTTCTTT.

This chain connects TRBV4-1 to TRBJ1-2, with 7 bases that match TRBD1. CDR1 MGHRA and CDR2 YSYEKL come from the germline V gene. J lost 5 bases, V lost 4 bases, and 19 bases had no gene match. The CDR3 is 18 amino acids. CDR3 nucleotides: TGCGCCAGCAGCCCCGAGCTAGACCGGGACAGCTTTAGGTATGGCTACACCTTC. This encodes CASSPELDRDSFRYGYTF.

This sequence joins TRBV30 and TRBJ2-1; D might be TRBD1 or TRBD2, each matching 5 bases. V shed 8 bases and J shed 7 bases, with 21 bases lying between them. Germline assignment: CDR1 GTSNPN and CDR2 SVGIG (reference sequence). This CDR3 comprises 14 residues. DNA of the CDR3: TGTGCCGTTAATTACCGGGACGGGTGGAATGAGCAGTTCTTC. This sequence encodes CAVNYRDGWNEQFF.

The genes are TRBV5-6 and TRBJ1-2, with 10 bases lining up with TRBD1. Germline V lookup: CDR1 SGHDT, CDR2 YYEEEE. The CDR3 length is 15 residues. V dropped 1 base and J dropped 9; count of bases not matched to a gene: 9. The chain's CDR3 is CASSLRGGQGSSYTF. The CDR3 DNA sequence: TGTGCCAGCAGCTTGAGAGGGGGACAGGGGTCGAGCTACACCTTC.

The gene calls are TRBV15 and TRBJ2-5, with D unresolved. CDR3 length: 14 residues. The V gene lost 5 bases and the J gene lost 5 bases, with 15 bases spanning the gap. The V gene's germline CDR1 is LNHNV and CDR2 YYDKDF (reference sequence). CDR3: CATSARLAGETQYF. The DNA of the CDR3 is TGTGCCACCAGCGCAAGACTCGCCGGGGAGACCCAGTACTTC.

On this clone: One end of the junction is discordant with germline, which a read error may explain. The chain's CDR3 is CAGSSFPGQAYEQYF. CDR3 in DNA: TGTGCCGGCAGTTCATTTCCGGGACAAGCCTACGAGCAGTACTTC. The genes are TRBV7-3 and TRBJ2-7, with D maybe TRBD1 (6 bases). Per the germline V gene, CDR1 is SGHTA and CDR2 is FQGTGA. CDR3 length equals 15 residues.

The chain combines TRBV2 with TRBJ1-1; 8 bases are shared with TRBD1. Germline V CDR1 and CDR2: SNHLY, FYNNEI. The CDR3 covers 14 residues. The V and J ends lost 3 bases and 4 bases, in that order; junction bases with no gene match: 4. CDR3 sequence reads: CASSDPRGPTEAFF. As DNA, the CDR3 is TGTGCCAGCAGTGACCCCAGGGGGCCCACTGAAGCTTTCTTT.

DNA for the CDR3: TGCGCCAGCAGCTTGATGAATGAGCAGTTCTTC. Amino acids: CASSLMNEQFF. The V call is TRBV5-1, the J call TRBJ2-1; D unclear. The V gene lost 1 base and the J gene lost 7 bases, with 3 bases spanning the gap. From germline, CDR1 is SGHRS and CDR2 YFSETQ. The CDR3 runs to 11 residues.

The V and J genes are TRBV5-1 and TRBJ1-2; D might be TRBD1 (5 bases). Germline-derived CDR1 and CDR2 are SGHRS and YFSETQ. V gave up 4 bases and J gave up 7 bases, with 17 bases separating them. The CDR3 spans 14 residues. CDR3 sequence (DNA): TGCGCCAGCAGCCAGACCGGGGGTTGGAGTGGCTACACCTTC. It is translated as CASSQTGGWSGYTF.

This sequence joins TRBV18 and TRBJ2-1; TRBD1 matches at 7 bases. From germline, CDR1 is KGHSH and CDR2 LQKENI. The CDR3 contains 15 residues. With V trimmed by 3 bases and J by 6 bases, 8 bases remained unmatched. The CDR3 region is CASSPPGTEINEQFF. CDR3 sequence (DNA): TGTGCCAGCTCACCTCCCGGGACAGAAATCAATGAGCAGTTCTTC.

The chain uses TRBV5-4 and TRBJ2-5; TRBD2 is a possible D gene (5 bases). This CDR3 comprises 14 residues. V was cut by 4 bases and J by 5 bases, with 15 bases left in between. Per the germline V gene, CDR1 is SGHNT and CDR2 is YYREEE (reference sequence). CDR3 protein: CASSLTSRVETQYF. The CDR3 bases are TGTGCCAGCAGCCTCACTAGTAGGGTCGAGACCCAGTACTTC.

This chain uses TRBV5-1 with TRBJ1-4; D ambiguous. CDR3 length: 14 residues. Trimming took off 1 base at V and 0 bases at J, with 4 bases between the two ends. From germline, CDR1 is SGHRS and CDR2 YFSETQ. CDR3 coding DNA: TGCGCCAGCAGCTTGCCCGCAACTAATGAAAAACTGTTTTTT. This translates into CASSLPATNEKLFF.